A single sample is the source of the 32 T cell receptor beta chains below, sequenced in a study of cytomegalovirus exposure and HLA in healthy donors. 13 Jbeta primers and 60 Vbeta primers were used for the PCR. The repertoire was sequenced with immunoSEQ multiplex PCR; TCRdb's copy has only in-frame clones and lacks some. Of 100,000 to 120,000 clones listed, 83% are singletons. The sequenced sample consisted of PBMCs. The source is a man aged 18 to 30 in good health and CMV-seronegative.

The rearrangement uses TRBV5-1 and TRBJ2-3; D unresolved. Trimming stripped 0 bases from V and 6 bases from J, with 5 bases between. This CDR3 comprises 12 residues. Germline V gene lookup returns CDR1 SGHRS and CDR2 YFSETQ. The CDR3 is CASSLDGDTQYF. In DNA form, the CDR3 reads TGCGCCAGCAGCTTGGATGGCGATACGCAGTATTTT.

This sequence joins TRBV28 and TRBJ2-5, with TRBD2 matching 7 bases. Germline CDR1 MDHEN, CDR2 SYDVKM. The trim removed 5 bases at V and 7 bases at J, leaving 19 bases unmatched. The CDR3 runs 17 residues. The CDR3 coding sequence is TGTGCCAGCAGTCCGAGCGGGGAGGGCCGTTTACTAGGGACCCAGTACTTC. Translated, it gives CASSPSGEGRLLGTQYF.

The chain combines TRBV18 with TRBJ1-1, with TRBD1 as a possible D gene (6 bases). V lost 4 bases and J 1 base, leaving 19 bases between the germline ends. Germline lookup yields CDR1 KGHSH and CDR2 LQKENI. The CDR3 runs to 17 residues. The CDR3 loop reads CASSLILGQKTNTEAFF. CDR3 nucleotide sequence: TGTGCCAGCTCACTGATCCTCGGACAGAAGACGAACACTGAAGCTTTCTTT.

The gene calls are TRBV19 and TRBJ1-5; 7 bases map to TRBD1. In germline, CDR1 is LNHDA, CDR2 SQIVND (reference sequence). J gave up 4 bases and V 1 base, and 4 bases lay outside the gene matches. This CDR3 is built from 15 residues. The CDR3 nucleotides are TGTGCCAGTAGTATAGCGACAGGGCGTAATCAGCCCCAGCATTTT. Its translation: CASSIATGRNQPQHF.

This chain connects TRBV10-2 to TRBJ1-1; possibly TRBD1 for D (6 bases). The CDR3 has 14 residues. Deletions cut 8 bases from V and 5 bases from J, with 18 bases between. Looked up from germline, CDR1 is WSHSY and CDR2 is SAAADI. The CDR3 loop is CASLGGPTRTEAFF. The CDR3 bases are TGCGCCAGCTTGGGGGGGCCGACGCGGACTGAAGCTTTCTTT.

The CDR3 spells CASSPSIGGAGSYNEQFF. DNA of the CDR3: TGCGCCAGCAGCCCTTCCATAGGTGGGGCGGGATCCTACAATGAGCAGTTCTTC. J is TRBJ2-1 and V is TRBV5-1; TRBD2 is a possible D gene (6 bases). V lost 4 bases to trimming and J lost 1 base, with 21 bases between them. The CDR3 totals 18 residues. The germline V gene has CDR1 SGHRS and CDR2 YFSETQ.

This chain connects TRBV20-1 to TRBJ2-3, with D perhaps matching TRBD2 (5 bases). Looked up from germline, CDR1 is DFQATT and CDR2 is SNEGSKA (reference sequence). Deletions cut 5 bases from V and 6 bases from J, with 9 bases between. CDR3 length: 11 amino acids. CDR3 region: CSASRADTQYF. CDR3 sequence (DNA): TGCAGTGCTTCGAGGGCGGATACGCAGTATTTT.

The chain couples TRBV6-1 to TRBJ1-2, with 7 bases aligning to TRBD1. The CDR3 runs 16 residues. The junction had 4 bases not matched to a gene; V was cut back by 0 bases and J by 0 bases. Germline V gene sequence: CDR1 MNHNS, CDR2 SASEGT. DNA for the CDR3: TGTGCCAGCAGTGAAGCGGGGACAGTACCTAACTATGGCTACACCTTC. Amino acids: CASSEAGTVPNYGYTF.

The gene calls are TRBV5-1 and TRBJ2-5, with D tentatively TRBD1 (5 bases). Per germline, CDR1 SGHRS and CDR2 YFSETQ. The CDR3 consists of 16 residues. Trimming pared 1 base from V and 6 bases from J, leaving 19 bases between. The CDR3 region has the DNA TGCGCCAGCAGCTTGTTTGCTGGGCAGGGTACCCAGACCCAGTACTTC. Encoded protein: CASSLFAGQGTQTQYF.

This sequence joins TRBV5-1 and TRBJ2-3; the match to TRBD2 covers 10 bases. V trimming: 0 bases; J trimming: 2 bases; junction bases outside the gene matches: 6. Germline CDR1 SGHRS, CDR2 YFSETQ. CDR3 size: 17 residues. CDR3 amino acids: CASSLVLAGVHTDTQYF. DNA for the CDR3: TGCGCCAGCAGCTTGGTTCTAGCGGGAGTACACACAGATACGCAGTATTTT.

The chain uses TRBV19 and TRBJ2-3; 14 nucleotides line up with TRBD2. After removal of 4 bases from V and 2 bases from J, the junction contained 2 bases not matched to a gene. This CDR3 spans 16 amino acids. From germline, CDR1 is LNHDA and CDR2 SQIVND (reference sequence). CDR3 coding DNA: TGTGCCAGTAGTACGGGACTAGCGGGGGTCACAGATACGCAGTATTTT. This gives the protein CASSTGLAGVTDTQYF.

The chain has TRBV5-6 and TRBJ2-7, with D possibly matching TRBD2 (6 bases). V was cut by 4 bases and J by 0 bases, with 14 bases left in between. Germline V lookup: CDR1 SGHDT, CDR2 YYEEEE. The CDR3 covers 15 residues. This CDR3 reads CASSPGMRDSYEQYF. The CDR3 DNA reads as TGTGCCAGCAGCCCGGGGATGCGGGACTCCTACGAGCAGTACTTC. Together with reference TRBV5-6 and TRBJ2-7, the CDR3 gives the full variable domain: DAGVTQSPTHLIKTRGQQVTLRCSPKSGHDTVSWYQQALGQGPQFIFQYYEEEERQRGNFPDRFSGHQFPNYSSELNVNALLLGDSALYLCASSPGMRDSYEQYFGPGTRLTVT.

For this clone: Germline is not matched at one junction end, which may reflect a read error. The genes are TRBV7-9 and TRBJ2-2; 7 nucleotides match TRBD1. Germline V gene sequence: CDR1 SEHNR, CDR2 FQNEAQ (reference sequence). The CDR3 is 18 amino acids. The CDR3 sequence is CSSSFDGRQGRWTGELFF. CDR3 nucleotide sequence: TGTTCCAGCAGCTTTGATGGGCGACAGGGTAGATGGACCGGGGAGCTGTTTTTT.

This clone was recorded only once. CDR3 DNA sequence: TGTGCCAGCAGGCCAAGTACTCTAAGGCGGGAGGGCCACATGAATGAGCAGTTCTTC. Its translation is CASRPSTLRREGHMNEQFF. V usage is TRBV11-2 and J usage is TRBJ2-1; 9 positions agree with TRBD2. Germline trimming cut 6 bases from V and 7 bases from J; bases unmatched to any gene: 22. The germline gives CDR1 SGHAT, CDR2 FQNNGV. The CDR3 consists of 19 residues. The full variable domain, with the rest looked up from reference TRBV11-2 and TRBJ2-1, is EAGVAQSPRYKIIEKRQSVAFWCNPISGHATLYWYQQILGQGPKLLIQFQNNGVVDDSQLPKDRFSAERLKGVDSTLKIQPAKLEDSAVYLCASRPSTLRREGHMNEQFFGPGTRLTVL.

The chain has TRBV7-3 and TRBJ1-2, with 7 nucleotides matching TRBD1. V gave up 5 bases and J gave up 4 bases; unmatched junction bases: 10. This CDR3 is 15 amino acids long. Germline CDR1 SGHTA, CDR2 FQGTGA. The CDR3 bases are TGTGCCAGCAGCCCAACGGCGGGACAGCTCTATGGCTACACCTTC. Protein: CASSPTAGQLYGYTF.

The chain carries TRBV7-8 and TRBJ2-1; 11 bases match TRBD2. The CDR3 has 16 residues. The V gene end was trimmed by 4 bases and the J gene end by 4 bases; junction bases not matched to a gene: 6. The germline V gene encodes CDR1 SGHVS and CDR2 FQNEAQ. In DNA, the CDR3 is TGTGCCAGCAGCTACCCGACTAGCGGGATATACAATGAGCAGTTCTTC. Amino acid sequence: CASSYPTSGIYNEQFF. The variable domain in full, with the rest retrieved from reference TRBV7-8 and TRBJ2-1, is GAGVSQSPRYKVAKRGQDVALRCDPISGHVSLFWYQQALGQGPEFLTYFQNEAQLDKSGLPSDRFFAERPEGSVSTLKIQRTQQEDSAVYLCASSYPTSGIYNEQFFGPGTRLTVL.

This clone came up once. The V gene is TRBV10-3, the J gene TRBJ1-1; no clear D gene. Germline V gene lookup returns CDR1 ENHRY and CDR2 SYGVKD. V lost 0 bases, J lost 11 bases, and 19 bases lay in between. The CDR3 consists of 15 residues. Here the CDR3 reads CAISESKRVERSAFF. The CDR3, as DNA: TGTGCCATCAGTGAGTCCAAAAGGGTGGAGCGGTCCGCTTTCTTT.

This sequence joins TRBV21-1 and TRBJ2-7; the table calls TRBD1, which could not be checked here. TRBV21-1 is reported as a pseudogene. The CDR3 runs 18 residues. The CDR3 DNA reads TGTGCCAGCAGCATAGCGGACAGGGGGAGTCTGATAGCCTACGAGCAGTACTTC. The encoded protein is CASSIADRGSLIAYEQYF.

This clone was seen only a few times. The chain recombines TRBV6-1 with TRBJ1-3, with no clear D. The germline V and J ends were trimmed by 6 bases and 9 bases, with 9 bases remaining between them. Per germline, CDR1 MNHNS and CDR2 SASEGT. The CDR3 length is 11 residues. CDR3 bases: TGTGCCAGCAGGTTGGGAGGCACCATATATTTT. It yields the protein CASRLGGTIYF.

The chain's CDR3 is CASSADRGQIGELFF. The DNA for the CDR3 is TGTGCCAGCAGCGCCGACAGGGGGCAAATCGGGGAGCTGTTTTTT. V and J are TRBV7-3 and TRBJ2-2, with 10 bases matching TRBD1. The V segment lost 5 bases and the J segment 7 bases; nucleotides outside the gene matches: 7. Per germline, CDR1 SGHTA and CDR2 FQGTGA. The CDR3 is 15 amino acids.

V and J are TRBV27 and TRBJ1-3; D remains unclear. This CDR3 comprises 14 residues. From germline, CDR1 is MNHEY and CDR2 SMNVEV (reference sequence). V was trimmed by 3 bases and J by 0 bases, leaving 6 bases between them. The CDR3 sequence: CASSFSPSGNTIYF. CDR3 nucleotides: TGTGCCAGCAGTTTCTCCCCCTCTGGAAACACCATATATTTT.

Details on this clone: It is likely a read error, because the conserved phenylalanine at the end of the CDR3 is missing. The V call is TRBV27, the J call TRBJ2-7; D not resolved. The CDR3 contains 13 residues. Germline loops: CDR1 MNHEY, CDR2 SMNVEV (reference sequence). Deletions cut 8 bases from V and 3 bases from J, with 14 bases between. The CDR3 spells CASARVPNYEQYL. The DNA for the CDR3 is TGTGCCAGCGCCCGGGTTCCCAACTACGAGCAGTACCTC.

The rearrangement joins TRBV29-1 to TRBJ2-3; TRBD2 aligns across 7 bases. Germline V gene data show CDR1 as SQVTM and CDR2 as ANQGSEA. This CDR3 comprises 14 residues. The V gene end was trimmed by 5 bases and the J gene end by 0 bases; junction bases not matched to a gene: 5. CDR3 nucleotide sequence: TGCAGCGTTCGGCAGGGACTAAGCACAGATACGCAGTATTTT. Protein: CSVRQGLSTDTQYF.

The chain links TRBV27 to TRBJ1-2; D is unresolved. Germline assignment: CDR1 MNHEY and CDR2 SMNVEV (reference sequence). V gave up 1 base and J gave up 8 bases, with 11 bases separating them. CDR3 length equals 13 residues. The DNA of the CDR3 is TGTGCCAGCAGTTTATTGGCAGGAGGAGGCTACACCTTC. Encoded protein: CASSLLAGGGYTF.

This clone has only a few counts. The CDR3 region is CASSLGQYNEQFF. DNA of the CDR3: TGCGCCAGCAGCTTAGGACAGTACAATGAGCAGTTCTTC. The rearrangement uses TRBV5-1 and TRBJ2-1; maybe TRBD1 (6 bases). The ends were cut back, 2 bases at V and 4 bases at J, with 7 bases in the middle. Germline V gene sequence: CDR1 SGHRS, CDR2 YFSETQ. This CDR3 is 13 amino acids long.

CDR3 nucleotides: TGTGCCAGCAGTGACCCGGGGACTAGAGGGTTTGAAGCTTTCTTT. As protein: CASSDPGTRGFEAFF. The V gene is TRBV28, the J gene TRBJ1-1, with D possibly being TRBD1 (5 bases). The CDR3 consists of 15 residues. Germline CDR1 is MDHEN and CDR2 is SYDVKM. Trimming removed 5 bases from V and 7 bases from J, with 20 bases in between.

This clone was detected a few times. The V call is TRBV5-4, the J call TRBJ1-1; D not certain. V was pared by 4 bases and J by 2 bases, with 3 bases between. CDR1 and CDR2 from the germline V gene are SGHNT and YYREEE (reference sequence). This CDR3 is 11 amino acids long. The DNA for the CDR3 is TGTGCCAGCAGCCAAAACACTGAAGCTTTCTTT. Translation gives CASSQNTEAFF.

This clone was observed once. The chain is built from TRBV10-3 and TRBJ2-3; 7 bases agree with TRBD2. The CDR3 length is 15 residues. Trimming removed 7 bases from V and 2 bases from J; junction bases left unmatched: 9. Germline V gene lookup returns CDR1 ENHRY and CDR2 SYGVKD. This CDR3 is CAIMALGGPTDTQYF. In nucleotides, the CDR3 is TGTGCCATCATGGCGTTGGGAGGGCCCACAGATACGCAGTATTTT.

This clone appeared a single time. A junction end diverges from the germline sequence, so it may reflect a read error. This sequence joins TRBV7-7 and TRBJ2-1, with TRBD2 identical over 8 bases. The germline gives CDR1 SSHAT, CDR2 FNYEAQ (reference sequence). There are 14 residues in the CDR3. The CDR3 nucleotides are TGTGCTAGCAGCTTAAGCGGGAGTGACAATGAGCAGTTCTTC. It codes for CASSLSGSDNEQFF.

The V call is TRBV6-1, the J call TRBJ1-5; D ambiguous. V lost 3 bases to trimming and J lost 4 bases, with 10 bases between them. This CDR3 comprises 14 residues. The germline V gene encodes CDR1 MNHNS and CDR2 SASEGT. The CDR3 nucleotides read TGTGCCAGCAGTGACGAAAATCTAAATCAGCCCCAGCATTTT. Amino acids: CASSDENLNQPQHF.

The chain's CDR3 is CASSITGSNKNIQYF. The CDR3 DNA reads as TGTGCCAGCAGCATTACCGGGTCTAATAAAAACATTCAGTACTTC. V is TRBV21-1 and J is TRBJ2-4; the D call of TRBD2 is as the table states it, not checked on the DNA. TRBV21-1 is a pseudogene locus. This CDR3 contains 15 residues.

J is TRBJ2-1 and V is TRBV10-3; 8 positions match TRBD2. The CDR3 covers 16 residues. The V gene end was trimmed by 4 bases and the J gene end by 9 bases; junction bases not matched to a gene: 14. CDR1 is ENHRY and CDR2 is SYGVKD in the germline V gene. CDR3 in DNA: TGTGCCATCAGTGTACCGGGACTAGTCAAAGGAAGTGAGCAGTTCTTC. Amino acid sequence: CAISVPGLVKGSEQFF.